Detailed here is one T cell receptor (beta chain). One entry per CDR3 protein, called by TCRdb with MiXCR from the reads. The table lists about 230,000 distinct CDR3 sequences, over 20% of them singletons. This entry is derived from a study of T cell repertoires in cytomegalovirus infection. Germline lookup yields CDR1 SGHNT and CDR2 YYREEE (reference sequence). The J segment lost 4 bases and the V segment lost 10 bases, leaving 12 bases of the junction unmatched. This CDR3 has 15 residues. The sequencing input was CD8+ T cells from PBMCs. This sequence joins TRBV5-4 and TRBJ2-1; 9 nucleotides align to TRBD2. This clonotype was obtained from a human donor in good health (CMV status not recorded). Some clones in this sample may be carry-over from other donors' samples. Here the CDR3 reads CAGYERGVQYNEQFF. The CDR3 nucleotides are TGTGCCGGCTATGAGCGGGGGGTACAGTACAATGAGCAGTTCTTC.